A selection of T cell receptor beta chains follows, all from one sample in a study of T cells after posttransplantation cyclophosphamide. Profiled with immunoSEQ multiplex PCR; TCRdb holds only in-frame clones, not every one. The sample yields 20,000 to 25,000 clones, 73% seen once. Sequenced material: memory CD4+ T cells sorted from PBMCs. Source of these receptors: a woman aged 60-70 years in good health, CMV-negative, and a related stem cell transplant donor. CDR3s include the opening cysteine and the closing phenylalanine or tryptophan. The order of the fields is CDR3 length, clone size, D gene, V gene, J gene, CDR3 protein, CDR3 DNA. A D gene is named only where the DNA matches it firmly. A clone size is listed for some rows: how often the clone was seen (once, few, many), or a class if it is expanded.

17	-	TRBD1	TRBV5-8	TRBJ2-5	CASGSYLTGARGETQYF	TGTGCCAGCGGATCATATCTGACAGGGGCTAGGGGGGAGACCCAGTACTTC
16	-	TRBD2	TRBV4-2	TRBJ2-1	CASSQDWSGGADEQFF	TGTGCCAGCAGCCAAGATTGGAGCGGGGGGGCTGATGAGCAGTTCTTC
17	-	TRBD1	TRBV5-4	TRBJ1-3	CASSLRPSGQPGNTIYF	TGTGCCAGCAGCTTGCGACCATCGGGACAGCCCGGAAACACCATATATTTT
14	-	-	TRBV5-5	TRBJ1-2	CASSLSQATYGYTF	TGTGCCAGCAGCCTGTCACAGGCAACCTATGGCTACACCTTC
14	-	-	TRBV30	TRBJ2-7	CARDGSSGWNEQYF	TGTGCCCGCGACGGGTCGTCGGGGTGGAACGAGCAGTACTTC
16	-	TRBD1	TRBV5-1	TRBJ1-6	CASSLYRTGLNSPLHF	TGCGCCAGCAGCTTATACCGGACAGGGCTCAATTCACCCCTCCACTTT
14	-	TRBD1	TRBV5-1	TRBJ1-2	CASSLDRGKDGYTF	TGCGCCAGCAGCCTAGACAGGGGAAAAGATGGCTACACCTTC
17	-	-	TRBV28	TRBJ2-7	CASSFKGNRVIPYEQYF	TGTGCCAGCAGTTTTAAGGGTAACAGGGTTATCCCCTACGAGCAGTACTTC
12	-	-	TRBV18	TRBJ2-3	CASSPLQDTQYF	TGTGCCAGCTCACCACTCCAAGATACGCAGTATTTT
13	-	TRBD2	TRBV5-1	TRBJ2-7	CASSLRSREAKYF	TGCGCCAGCAGCTTGAGGTCGCGGGAGGCCAAGTACTTC
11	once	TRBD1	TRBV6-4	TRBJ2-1	CARLQGEEQFF	TGTGCCAGATTACAGGGGGAAGAGCAGTTCTTC
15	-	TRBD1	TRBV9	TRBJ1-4	CASSVAGRGDEKLFF	TGTGCCAGCAGCGTAGCCGGCAGGGGGGATGAAAAACTGTTTTTT
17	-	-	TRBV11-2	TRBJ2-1	CASSRLGGGSSYNEQFF	TGTGCCAGCAGCCGCCTAGGTGGGGGCAGCTCCTACAATGAGCAGTTCTTC
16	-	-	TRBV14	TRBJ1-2	CASSQVTGLSNYGYTF	TGTGCCAGCAGCCAAGTAACAGGGCTCTCTAACTATGGCTACACCTTC
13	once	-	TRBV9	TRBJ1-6	CASSVEGKAPLHF	TGTGCCAGCAGCGTAGAGGGGAAAGCACCCCTCCACTTT
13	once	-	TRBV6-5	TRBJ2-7	CASRSWRAYEQYF	TGTGCCAGCAGGTCCTGGCGGGCTTACGAGCAGTACTTC
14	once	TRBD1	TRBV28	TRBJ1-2	CASSPSQGRYGYTF	TGTGCCAGCAGTCCCTCACAGGGGCGGTATGGCTACACCTTC
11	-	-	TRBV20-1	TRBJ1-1	CSALLNTEAFF	TGCAGTGCACTACTTAACACTGAAGCTTTCTTT
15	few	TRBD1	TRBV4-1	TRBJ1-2	CASSQVGDRGPGYTF	TGCGCCAGCAGCCAAGTCGGGGACAGGGGCCCGGGCTACACCTTC
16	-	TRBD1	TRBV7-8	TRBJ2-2	CASSSQTGTNTGELFF	TGTGCCAGCAGCTCACAGACAGGGACGAACACCGGGGAGCTGTTTTTT
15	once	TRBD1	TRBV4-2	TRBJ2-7	CASSQAGTGANEQYF	TGTGCCAGCAGCCAAGCAGGGACAGGGGCGAACGAGCAGTACTTC
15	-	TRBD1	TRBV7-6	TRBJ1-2	CASSPQQGAGYGYTF	TGTGCCAGCAGCCCTCAACAGGGGGCGGGATATGGCTACACCTTC
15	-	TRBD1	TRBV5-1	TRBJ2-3	CASSLGDRGTDTQYF	TGCGCCAGCAGCCTCGGGGACAGGGGCACAGATACGCAGTATTTT
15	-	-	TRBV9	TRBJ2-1	CASTKIAEPAGEQFF	TGTGCCAGCACCAAAATAGCGGAACCTGCCGGGGAGCAGTTCTTC
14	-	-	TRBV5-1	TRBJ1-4	CASSFEGTNEKLFF	TGCGCCAGCAGCTTCGAGGGAACTAATGAAAAACTGTTTTTT
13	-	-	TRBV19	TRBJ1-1	CASTRGWPKGAFF	TGTGCCAGTACTCGAGGGTGGCCGAAGGGAGCTTTCTTT
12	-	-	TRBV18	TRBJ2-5	CASSPGGETQYF	TGTGCCAGCTCCCCCGGCGGGGAGACCCAGTACTTC
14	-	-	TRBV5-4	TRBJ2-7	CASSDIQGSYEQYF	TGTGCCAGCAGCGATATACAGGGCTCCTACGAGCAGTACTTC
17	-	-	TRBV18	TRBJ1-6	CASSPRAGDSYNSPLHF	TGTGCCAGCTCACCACGAGCAGGCGACTCCTATAATTCACCCCTCCACTTT
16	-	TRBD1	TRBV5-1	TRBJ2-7	CASSGLLLGQGTEQYF	TGCGCCAGCAGCGGACTACTCCTCGGACAGGGCACCGAGCAGTACTTC
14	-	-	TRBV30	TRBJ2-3	CAWSTGTFTDTQYF	TGTGCCTGGAGCACAGGAACCTTCACAGATACGCAGTATTTT
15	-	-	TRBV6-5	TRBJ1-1	CASSYGGAGGTEAFF	TGTGCCAGCAGTTACGGGGGGGCAGGTGGGACTGAAGCTTTCTTT
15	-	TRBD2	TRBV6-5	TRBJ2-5	CASSLPASGQETQYF	TGTGCCAGCAGCCTGCCGGCTAGCGGCCAAGAGACCCAGTACTTC
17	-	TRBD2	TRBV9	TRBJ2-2	CASSVAWGGSNTGELFF	TGTGCCAGCAGCGTAGCCTGGGGCGGGAGTAACACCGGGGAGCTGTTTTTT
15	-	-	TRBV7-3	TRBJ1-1	CASSLNQGSGTEAFF	TGTGCCAGCAGCTTAAATCAGGGGTCGGGCACTGAAGCTTTCTTT
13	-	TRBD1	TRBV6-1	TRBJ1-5	CASSPDRVKPQHF	TGTGCCAGCAGTCCGGACAGGGTAAAGCCCCAGCATTTT
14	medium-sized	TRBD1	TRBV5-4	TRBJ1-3	CASSQGGTGNTIYF	TGTGCCAGCAGCCAGGGGGGAACTGGAAACACCATATATTTT
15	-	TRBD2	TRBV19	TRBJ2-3	CASKTSGRHTDTQYF	TGTGCCAGTAAGACTAGCGGGAGGCACACAGATACGCAGTATTTT
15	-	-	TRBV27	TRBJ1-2	CASSLAGVLTGGYTF	TGTGCCAGCAGTTTGGCAGGGGTCCTAACGGGCGGCTACACCTTC
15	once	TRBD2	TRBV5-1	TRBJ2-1	CASSLTSGGYNEQFF	TGCGCCAGCAGCTTGACTAGCGGGGGATACAATGAGCAGTTCTTC
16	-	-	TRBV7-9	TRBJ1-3	CASSLWTAAEGNTIYF	TGTGCCAGCAGCTTGTGGACAGCAGCGGAGGGAAACACCATATATTTT
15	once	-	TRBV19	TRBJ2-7	CASSIGGDSRPEQYF	TGTGCCAGTAGTATAGGGGGGGACTCCCGTCCCGAGCAGTACTTC
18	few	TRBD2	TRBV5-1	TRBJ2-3	CASSPASGSHASADTQYF	TGCGCCAGCAGCCCCGCCAGCGGGAGTCACGCTAGCGCAGATACGCAGTATTTT
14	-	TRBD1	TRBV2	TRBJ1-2	CASSGQGSNYGYTF	TGTGCCAGCAGTGGACAGGGTTCTAACTATGGCTACACCTTC
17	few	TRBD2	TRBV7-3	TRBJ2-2	CASSRQGSGRGTGELFF	TGTGCCAGCAGCCGGCAGGGGAGCGGGAGAGGAACCGGGGAGCTGTTTTTT
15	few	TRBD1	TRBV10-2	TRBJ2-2	CASWIPGQDTGELFF	TGCGCCAGCTGGATTCCGGGACAGGACACCGGGGAGCTGTTTTTT
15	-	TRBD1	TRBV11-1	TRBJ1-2	CASSLGTGGLYGYTF	TGTGCCAGCAGCTTAGGGACAGGGGGACTCTATGGCTACACCTTC
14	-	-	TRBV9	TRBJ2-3	CASSALAGTDTQYF	TGTGCCAGCAGCGCTCTGGCGGGTACAGATACGCAGTATTTT
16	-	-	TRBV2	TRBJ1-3	CASSPQGVHSGNTIYF	TGTGCCAGCAGTCCCCAAGGGGTTCACTCTGGAAACACCATATATTTT
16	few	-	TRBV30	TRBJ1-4	CAWSEGEILSNEKLFF	TGTGCCTGGAGTGAGGGGGAAATTCTGTCGAATGAAAAACTGTTTTTT
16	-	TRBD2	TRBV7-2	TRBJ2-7	CASSLHRLAGVHEQYF	TGTGCCAGCAGCCTCCATCGACTAGCGGGGGTCCACGAGCAGTACTTC
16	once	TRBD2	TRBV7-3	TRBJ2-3	CASSLSAGGSGDTQYF	TGTGCCAGCAGCTTAAGTGCGGGGGGCTCGGGAGATACGCAGTATTTT
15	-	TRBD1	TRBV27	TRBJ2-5	CASSLIGQGRETQYF	TGTGCCAGCAGTTTAATAGGACAGGGTAGGGAGACCCAGTACTTC
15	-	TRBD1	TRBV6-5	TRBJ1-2	CASSPQAGQVYGYTF	TGTGCCAGCAGTCCCCAGGCGGGACAGGTTTATGGCTACACCTTC
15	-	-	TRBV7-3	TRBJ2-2	CASSPRLLGTGELFF	TGTGCCAGCAGCCCGCGACTCCTGGGCACCGGGGAGCTGTTTTTT
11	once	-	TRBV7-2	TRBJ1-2	CASSPSLGYTF	TGTGCCAGCAGCCCCTCTTTAGGCTACACCTTC
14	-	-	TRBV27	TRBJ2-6	CASSNRAGANVLTF	TGTGCCAGCAGTAACAGGGCTGGGGCCAACGTCCTGACTTTC
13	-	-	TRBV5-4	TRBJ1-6	CAIREDYNSPLHF	TGTGCCATCCGAGAAGACTATAATTCACCCCTCCACTTT
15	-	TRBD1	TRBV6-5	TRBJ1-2	CASSRTGASNYGYTF	TGTGCCAGCAGTCGGACAGGGGCCTCTAACTATGGCTACACCTTC
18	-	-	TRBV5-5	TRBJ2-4	CASSLVGVLSLAKNIQYF	TGTGCCAGCAGCTTGGTCGGGGTCCTCTCCCTAGCCAAAAACATTCAGTACTTC